This is a list of T cell receptor beta chains from one sample in a study of cytomegalovirus exposure and HLA in healthy donors. TCRdb's copy holds only in-frame clones and misses some; the assay was immunoSEQ multiplex PCR. The table has more than 60,000 clones, around four fifths seen once. Material for sequencing was PBMCs. All receptors derive from a woman aged 40 to 50 in good health and CMV-seropositive. Both conserved end residues are part of each CDR3. A D gene is named only where the DNA matches it firmly. Clone sizes are given selectively: once, few, many, or a class where the clone is expanded.

v_call	j_call	d_call	clone_size	cdr3_aa	cdr3_nt
TRBV7-3	TRBJ1-3	.	few	CASSMGASSGNTIYF	TGTGCCAGCAGTATGGGGGCCAGCTCTGGAAACACCATATATTTT
TRBV27	TRBJ1-3	.	.	CASSLGGPSGNTIYF	TGTGCCAGCAGTTTGGGGGGGCCGTCTGGAAACACCATATATTTT
TRBV7-2	TRBJ2-1	.	.	CASSLTGSRGNEQFF	TGTGCCAGCAGCTTAACAGGGTCGCGGGGGAATGAGCAGTTCTTC
TRBV4-1	TRBJ2-2	.	.	CASSQGGGRTNTGELFF	TGCGCCAGCAGCCAGGGAGGGGGACGGACGAACACCGGGGAGCTGTTTTTT
TRBV18	TRBJ2-7	TRBD2	.	CASSGLAGAYEQYF	TGTGCCAGCTCGGGACTAGCGGGGGCCTACGAGCAGTACTTC
TRBV29-1	TRBJ2-7	.	.	CSVEDPRGAVYEQYF	TGCAGCGTTGAAGATCCCAGGGGGGCCGTTTACGAGCAGTACTTC
TRBV10-1	TRBJ2-1	TRBD1	.	CARGKGQDYNEQFF	TGCGCCAGGGGCAAGGGACAGGATTACAATGAGCAGTTCTTC
TRBV6-5	TRBJ2-4	TRBD1	.	CASSSTGDIQYF	TGTGCCAGCAGTTCGACAGGGGACATTCAGTACTTC
TRBV7-2	TRBJ2-2	.	few	CASSARSFTGELFF	TGTGCCAGTTCGGCTAGAAGTTTCACCGGGGAGCTGTTTTTT
TRBV12-5	TRBJ2-2	.	few	CASGLVWEGGPFTGELFF	TGTGCTAGTGGTTTGGTATGGGAGGGGGGACCTTTCACCGGGGAGCTGTTTTTT